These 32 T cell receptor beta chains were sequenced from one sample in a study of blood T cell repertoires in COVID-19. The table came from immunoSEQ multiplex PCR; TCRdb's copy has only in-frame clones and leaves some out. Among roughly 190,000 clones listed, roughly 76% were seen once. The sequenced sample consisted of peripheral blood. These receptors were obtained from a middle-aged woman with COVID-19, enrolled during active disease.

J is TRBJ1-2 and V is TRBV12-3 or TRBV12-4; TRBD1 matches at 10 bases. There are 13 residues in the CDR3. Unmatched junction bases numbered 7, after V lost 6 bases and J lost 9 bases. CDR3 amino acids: CASSWTGGQSYTF. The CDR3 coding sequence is TGTGCCAGCAGCTGGACAGGGGGGCAGAGCTACACCTTC.

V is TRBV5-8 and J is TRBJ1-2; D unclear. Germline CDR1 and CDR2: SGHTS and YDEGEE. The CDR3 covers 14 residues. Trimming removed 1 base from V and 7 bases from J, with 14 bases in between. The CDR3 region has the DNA TGTGCCAGCAGCTTGTTAATGGGCGTCGGTGGCTACACCTTC. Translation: CASSLLMGVGGYTF. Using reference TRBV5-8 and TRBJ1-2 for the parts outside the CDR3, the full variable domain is EAGVTQSPTHLIKTRGQQATLRCSPISGHTSVYWYQQALGLGLQFLLWYDEGEERNRGNFPPRFSGRQFPNYSSELNVNALELEDSALYLCASSLLMGVGGYTFGSGTRLTVV.

In nucleotides, the CDR3 is TGTGCCACCAGCAGTCCTCGTGGGGGCCAGGAGACCCAGTACTTC. This encodes CATSSPRGGQETQYF. The chain employs TRBV15 and TRBJ2-5, with a possible D match to TRBD1 (6 bases). Trimming cost V 3 bases and J 5 bases, with 16 bases left between them. This CDR3 region has 15 residues. Germline CDR1 reads LNHNV; CDR2 reads YYDKDF (reference sequence).

The CDR3 DNA sequence: TGCAGCGTTCTCCCCTACAATGAGCAGTTCTTC. It translates to CSVLPYNEQFF. The V gene is TRBV29-1, the J gene TRBJ2-1; D is unresolved. The CDR3 contains 11 residues. Trimming shortened V by 5 bases and J by 2 bases, and 4 bases separated the two germline ends. Germline assignment: CDR1 SQVTM and CDR2 ANQGSEA.

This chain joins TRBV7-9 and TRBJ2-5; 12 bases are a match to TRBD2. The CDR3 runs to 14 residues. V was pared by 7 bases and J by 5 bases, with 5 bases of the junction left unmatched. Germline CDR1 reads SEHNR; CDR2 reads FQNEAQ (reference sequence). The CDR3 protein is CASKRLAGDETQYF. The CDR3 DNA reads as TGTGCCAGCAAGAGACTAGCGGGAGATGAGACCCAGTACTTC.

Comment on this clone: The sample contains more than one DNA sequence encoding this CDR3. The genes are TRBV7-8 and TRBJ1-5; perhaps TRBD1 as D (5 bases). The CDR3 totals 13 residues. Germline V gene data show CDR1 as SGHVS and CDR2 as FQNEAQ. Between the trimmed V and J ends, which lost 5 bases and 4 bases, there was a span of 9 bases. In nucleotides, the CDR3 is TGTGCCAGCAGCAAGACAGATAATCAGCCCCAGCATTTT. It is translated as CASSKTDNQPQHF. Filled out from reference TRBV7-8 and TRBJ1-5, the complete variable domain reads GAGVSQSPRYKVAKRGQDVALRCDPISGHVSLFWYQQALGQGPEFLTYFQNEAQLDKSGLPSDRFFAERPEGSVSTLKIQRTQQEDSAVYLCASSKTDNQPQHFGDGTRLSIL.

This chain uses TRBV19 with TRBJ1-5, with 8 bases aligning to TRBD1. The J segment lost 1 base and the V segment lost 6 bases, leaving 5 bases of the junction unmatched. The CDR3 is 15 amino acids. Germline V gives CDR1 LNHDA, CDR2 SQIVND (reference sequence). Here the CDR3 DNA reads TGTGCCAGTAGGACGACAGGGGAGAGCAATCAGCCCCAGCATTTT. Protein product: CASRTTGESNQPQHF.

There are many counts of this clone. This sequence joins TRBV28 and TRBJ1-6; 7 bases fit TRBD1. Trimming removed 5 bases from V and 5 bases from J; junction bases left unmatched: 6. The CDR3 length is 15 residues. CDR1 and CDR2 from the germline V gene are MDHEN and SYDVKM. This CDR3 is CASSRGGRHNSPLHF. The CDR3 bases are TGTGCCAGCAGTCGAGGGGGCCGTCATAATTCACCCCTCCACTTT. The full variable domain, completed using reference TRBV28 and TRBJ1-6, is DVKVTQSSRYLVKRTGEKVFLECVQDMDHENMFWYRQDPGLGLRLIYFSYDVKMKEKGDIPEGYSVSREKKERFSLILESASTNQTSMYLCASSRGGRHNSPLHFGNGTRLTVT.

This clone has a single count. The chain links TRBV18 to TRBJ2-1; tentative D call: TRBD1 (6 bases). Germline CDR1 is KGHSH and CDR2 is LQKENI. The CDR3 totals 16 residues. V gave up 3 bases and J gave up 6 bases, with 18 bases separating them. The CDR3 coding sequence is TGTGCCAGCTCACCGTCGGGGTCAGGGGTAGGCAATGAGCAGTTCTTC. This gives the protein CASSPSGSGVGNEQFF.

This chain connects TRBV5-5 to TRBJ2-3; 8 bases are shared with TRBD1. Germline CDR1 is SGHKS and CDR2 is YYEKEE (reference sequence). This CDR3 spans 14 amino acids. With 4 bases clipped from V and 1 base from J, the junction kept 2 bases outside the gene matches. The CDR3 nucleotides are TGTGCCAGCAGCACGGGACAGGGCACAGATACGCAGTATTTT. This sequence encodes CASSTGQGTDTQYF.

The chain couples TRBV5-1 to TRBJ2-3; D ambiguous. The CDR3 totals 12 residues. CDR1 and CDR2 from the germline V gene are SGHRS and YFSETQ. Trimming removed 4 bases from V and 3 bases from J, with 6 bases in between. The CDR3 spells CASSLTTDTQYF. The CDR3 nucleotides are TGCGCCAGCAGCCTAACGACAGATACGCAGTATTTT.

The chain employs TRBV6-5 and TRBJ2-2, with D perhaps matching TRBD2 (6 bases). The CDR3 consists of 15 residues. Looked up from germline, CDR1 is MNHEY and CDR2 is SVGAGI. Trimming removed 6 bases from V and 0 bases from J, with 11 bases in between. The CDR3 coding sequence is TGTGCCAGCAGGGGAGGCAGACCGAACACCGGGGAGCTGTTTTTT. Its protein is CASRGGRPNTGELFF.

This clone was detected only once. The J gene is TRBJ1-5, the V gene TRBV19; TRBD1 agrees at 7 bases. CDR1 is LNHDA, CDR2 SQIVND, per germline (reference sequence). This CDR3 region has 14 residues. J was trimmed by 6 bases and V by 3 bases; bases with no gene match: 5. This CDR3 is CASSIEGATQPQHF. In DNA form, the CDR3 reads TGTGCCAGTAGTATCGAGGGGGCGACTCAGCCCCAGCATTTT.

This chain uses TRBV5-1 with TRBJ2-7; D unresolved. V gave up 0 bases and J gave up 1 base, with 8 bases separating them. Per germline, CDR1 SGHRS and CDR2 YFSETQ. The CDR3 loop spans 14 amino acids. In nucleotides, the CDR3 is TGCGCCAGCAGCTTGGAGGCGGTATCCTACGAGCAGTACTTC. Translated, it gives CASSLEAVSYEQYF.

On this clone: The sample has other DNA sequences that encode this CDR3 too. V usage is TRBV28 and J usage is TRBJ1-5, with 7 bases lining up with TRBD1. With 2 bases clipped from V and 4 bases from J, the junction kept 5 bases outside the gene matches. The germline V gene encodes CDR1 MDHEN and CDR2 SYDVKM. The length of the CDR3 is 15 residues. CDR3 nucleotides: TGTGCCAGCAGTTTAACAGGGGCGAGGAATCAGCCCCAGCATTTT. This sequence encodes CASSLTGARNQPQHF.

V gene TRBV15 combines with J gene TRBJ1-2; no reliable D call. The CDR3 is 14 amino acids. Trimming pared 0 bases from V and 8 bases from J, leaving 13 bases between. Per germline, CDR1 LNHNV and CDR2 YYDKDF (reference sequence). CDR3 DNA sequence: TGTGCCACCAGCAGAGATATCGGGTTGAGGGGCTACACCTTC. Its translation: CATSRDIGLRGYTF.

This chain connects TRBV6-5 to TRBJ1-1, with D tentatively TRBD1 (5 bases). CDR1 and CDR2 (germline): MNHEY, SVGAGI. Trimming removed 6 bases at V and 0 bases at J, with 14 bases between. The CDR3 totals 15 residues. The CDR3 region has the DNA TGTGCCAGCAGCGTACAGGCGAGAATGAACACTGAAGCTTTCTTT. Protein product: CASSVQARMNTEAFF.

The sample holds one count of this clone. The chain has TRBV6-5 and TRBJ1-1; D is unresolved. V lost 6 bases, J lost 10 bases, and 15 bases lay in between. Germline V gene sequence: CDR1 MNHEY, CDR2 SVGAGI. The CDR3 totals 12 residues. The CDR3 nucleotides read TGTGCCAGCAGGTCCGTTACAGCTGTAGCTTTCTTT. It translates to CASRSVTAVAFF.

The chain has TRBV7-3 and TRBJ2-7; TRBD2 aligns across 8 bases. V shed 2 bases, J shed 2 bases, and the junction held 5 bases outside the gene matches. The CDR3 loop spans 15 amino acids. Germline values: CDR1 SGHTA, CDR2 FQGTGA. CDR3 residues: CASSLGGGGTYEQYF. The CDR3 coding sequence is TGTGCCAGCAGCTTAGGTGGCGGGGGGACCTACGAGCAGTACTTC.

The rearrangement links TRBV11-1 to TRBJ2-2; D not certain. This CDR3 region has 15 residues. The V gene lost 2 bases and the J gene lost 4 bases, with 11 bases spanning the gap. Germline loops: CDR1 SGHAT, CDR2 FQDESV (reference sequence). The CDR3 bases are TGTGCCAGCAGCTTAACAACCTCTGGCACCGGGGAGCTGTTTTTT. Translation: CASSLTTSGTGELFF.

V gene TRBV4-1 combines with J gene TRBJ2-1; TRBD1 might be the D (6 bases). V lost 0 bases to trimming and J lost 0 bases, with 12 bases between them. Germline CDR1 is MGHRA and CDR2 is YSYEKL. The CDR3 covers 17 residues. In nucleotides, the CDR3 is TGCGCCAGCAGCCAAGATTGGGGGCTAGACTCCTACAATGAGCAGTTCTTC. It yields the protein CASSQDWGLDSYNEQFF.

CDR3 residues: CASSLDRRTGYTF. CDR3 nucleotides: TGTGCCAGCAGCTTGGACAGGAGGACTGGCTACACCTTC. This chain joins TRBV7-3 and TRBJ1-2; 7 bases align to TRBD1. V shed 3 bases, J shed 7 bases, and the junction held 5 bases outside the gene matches. The CDR3 consists of 13 residues. Germline values: CDR1 SGHTA, CDR2 FQGTGA.

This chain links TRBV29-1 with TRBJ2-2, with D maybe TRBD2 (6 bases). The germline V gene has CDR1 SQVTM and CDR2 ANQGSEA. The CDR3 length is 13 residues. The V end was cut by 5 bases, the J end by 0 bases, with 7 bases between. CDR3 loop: CSVRGSNTGELFF. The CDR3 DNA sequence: TGCAGCGTTCGGGGGTCGAACACCGGGGAGCTGTTTTTT.

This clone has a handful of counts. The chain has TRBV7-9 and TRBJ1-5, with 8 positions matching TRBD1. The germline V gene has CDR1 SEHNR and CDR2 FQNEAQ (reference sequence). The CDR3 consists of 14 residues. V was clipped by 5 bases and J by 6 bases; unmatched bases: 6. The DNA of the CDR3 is TGTGCCAGCAGCCCGACAGGGGCGAGTCAGCCCCAGCATTTT. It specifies CASSPTGASQPQHF.

The CDR3 bases are TGTGCCAGCAGTTACACACAGGTTCTGAACACTGAAGCTTTCTTT. As protein: CASSYTQVLNTEAFF. This chain connects TRBV6-6 to TRBJ1-1, with D possibly TRBD1 on 5 matching bases. CDR1 is MNHNY, CDR2 SVGAGI, per germline (reference sequence). The CDR3 is 15 amino acids. Trimming took off 2 bases at V and 0 bases at J, with 10 bases between the two ends.

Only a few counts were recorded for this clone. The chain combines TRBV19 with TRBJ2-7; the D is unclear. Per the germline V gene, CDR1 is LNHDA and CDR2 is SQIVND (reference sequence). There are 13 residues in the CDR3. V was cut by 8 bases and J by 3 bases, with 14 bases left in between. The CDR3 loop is CASGFTIGYEQYF. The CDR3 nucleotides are TGTGCCAGTGGCTTTACGATTGGCTACGAGCAGTACTTC.

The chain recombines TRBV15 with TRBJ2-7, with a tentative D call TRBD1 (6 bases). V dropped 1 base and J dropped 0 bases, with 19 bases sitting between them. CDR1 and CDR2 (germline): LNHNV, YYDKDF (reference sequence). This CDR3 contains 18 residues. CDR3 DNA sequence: TGTGCCACCAGCAGAGTGGGGGCCGGGACACTCGACTCCTACGAGCAGTACTTC. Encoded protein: CATSRVGAGTLDSYEQYF.

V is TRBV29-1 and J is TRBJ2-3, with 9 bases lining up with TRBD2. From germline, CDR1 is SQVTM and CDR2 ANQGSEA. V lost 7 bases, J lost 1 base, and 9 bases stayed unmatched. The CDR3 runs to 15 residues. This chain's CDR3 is CSGQNLAGGTDTQYF. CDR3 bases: TGCAGCGGGCAGAACTTAGCGGGGGGCACAGATACGCAGTATTTT.

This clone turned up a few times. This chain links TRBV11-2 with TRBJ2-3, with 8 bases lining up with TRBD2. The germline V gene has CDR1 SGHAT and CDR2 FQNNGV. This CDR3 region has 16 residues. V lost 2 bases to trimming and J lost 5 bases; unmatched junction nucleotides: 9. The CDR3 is CASSLWGLEGGDTQYF. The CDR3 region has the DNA TGTGCCAGCAGCTTATGGGGACTAGAAGGTGGAGATACGCAGTATTTT. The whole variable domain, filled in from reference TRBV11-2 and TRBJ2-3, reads EAGVAQSPRYKIIEKRQSVAFWCNPISGHATLYWYQQILGQGPKLLIQFQNNGVVDDSQLPKDRFSAERLKGVDSTLKIQPAKLEDSAVYLCASSLWGLEGGDTQYFGPGTRLTVL.

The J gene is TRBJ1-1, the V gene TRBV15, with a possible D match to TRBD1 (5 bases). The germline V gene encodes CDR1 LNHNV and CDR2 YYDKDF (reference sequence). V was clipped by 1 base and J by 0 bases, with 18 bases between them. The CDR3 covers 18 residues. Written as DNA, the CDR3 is TGTGCCACCAGCAGAGGTCTCCTTCAGGGTCCTGTGAACACTGAAGCTTTCTTT. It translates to CATSRGLLQGPVNTEAFF.

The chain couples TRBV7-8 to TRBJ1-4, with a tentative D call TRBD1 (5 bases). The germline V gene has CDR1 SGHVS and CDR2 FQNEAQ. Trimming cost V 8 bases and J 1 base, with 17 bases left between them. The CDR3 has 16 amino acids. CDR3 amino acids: CASFVGDLGTNEKLFF. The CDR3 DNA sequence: TGTGCCAGCTTCGTGGGGGACTTAGGAACTAATGAAAAACTGTTTTTT.

CDR3 in amino acids: CASSLRTSGGLVETQYF. CDR3 DNA sequence: TGTGCCAGCAGCCTCCGGACTAGCGGGGGGCTGGTAGAGACCCAGTACTTC. J is TRBJ2-5 and V is TRBV7-6; 14 bases align to TRBD2. There are 17 residues in the CDR3. Germline V gives CDR1 SGHVS, CDR2 FNYEAQ. The V and J ends lost 5 bases and 4 bases, in that order; junction bases with no gene match: 9.